The 31 T cell receptor beta chains presented below share a single source sample, sequenced in a study of cytomegalovirus exposure and HLA in healthy donors. PCR used 60 Vbeta primers and 13 Jbeta primers. Here immunoSEQ multiplex PCR was the method, and the copy in TCRdb shows in-frame clones only, minus some. The sample includes just over 95,000 clones, around 80% of them seen just once. The sequencing input was PBMCs. The receptors shown here come from a human donor in good health.

CDR3 protein: CASSLSRQGGQAFF. CDR3 sequence (DNA): TGTGCCAGCAGCCTCTCCCGACAGGGGGGTCAAGCTTTCTTT. The rearrangement uses TRBV6-5 and TRBJ1-1, with 9 bases aligning to TRBD1. The CDR3 runs 14 residues. Germline assignment: CDR1 MNHEY and CDR2 SVGAGI. J gave up 9 bases and V 6 bases, and 11 bases lay outside the gene matches.

The chain employs TRBV30 and TRBJ2-7; 7 nucleotides line up with TRBD1. Germline lookup yields CDR1 GTSNPN and CDR2 SVGIG (reference sequence). The CDR3 consists of 12 residues. Germline trimming cut 5 bases from V and 6 bases from J; bases unmatched to any gene: 7. The DNA of the CDR3 is TGTGCCTGGTCGCTGACAGGGTGCGAGCAGTACTTC. Its protein is CAWSLTGCEQYF.

This chain connects TRBV5-4 to TRBJ2-7, with D possibly being TRBD2 (5 bases). Germline CDR1 is SGHNT and CDR2 is YYREEE (reference sequence). This CDR3 contains 13 residues. V lost 3 bases and J lost 5, with 12 bases in between. For the CDR3, the DNA is TGTGCCAGCAGCTGGACCGGGGAGCACGAGCAGTACTTC. Amino acid sequence: CASSWTGEHEQYF. Using reference TRBV5-4 and TRBJ2-7 for the parts outside the CDR3, the full variable domain is ETGVTQSPTHLIKTRGQQVTLRCSSQSGHNTVSWYQQALGQGPQFIFQYYREEENGRGNFPPRFSGLQFPNYSSELNVNALELDDSALYLCASSWTGEHEQYFGPGTRLTVT.

The rearrangement links TRBV2 to TRBJ2-1, with a weak D call TRBD2 (5 bases). V was clipped by 2 bases and J by 9 bases, with 11 bases between them. This CDR3 comprises 13 residues. Germline-derived CDR1 and CDR2 are SNHLY and FYNNEI. Here the CDR3 DNA reads TGTGCCAGCAGTGAAACCCAACGGGGTGAGCAGTTCTTC. Its protein product is CASSETQRGEQFF.

The CDR3 nucleotides are TGTGCCAGCATCAGGCAGGGTAATTCACCCCTCCACTTT. Protein sequence: CASIRQGNSPLHF. The genes are TRBV6-1 and TRBJ1-6, with D perhaps TRBD1 (5 bases). The CDR3 has 13 residues. V lost 7 bases to trimming and J lost 6 bases, with 10 bases between them. From germline, CDR1 is MNHNS and CDR2 SASEGT.

This clone was found a few times. This chain's CDR3 is CATREGRMVNTEAFF. The CDR3 nucleotides read TGTGCCACAAGGGAGGGGCGCATGGTCAACACTGAAGCTTTCTTT. The chain couples TRBV19 to TRBJ1-1, with a tentative D call TRBD1 (5 bases). Per germline, CDR1 LNHDA and CDR2 SQIVND (reference sequence). This CDR3 comprises 15 residues. With 10 bases removed from V and 2 bases from J, the gap between germline ends came to 20 bases.

The chain joins TRBV6-5 to TRBJ1-1; the match to TRBD1 covers 7 bases. V gave up 2 bases and J gave up 11 bases; unmatched junction bases: 5. Germline lookup yields CDR1 MNHEY and CDR2 SVGAGI. The CDR3 loop spans 12 amino acids. CDR3 bases: TGTGCCAGCAGTTACACGACAGGGTTGGCTTTCTTT. Translating it yields CASSYTTGLAFF.

CDR3 DNA sequence: TGCAGCGTTAACCGGGAAGGCGAGCAGTTCTTC. It encodes CSVNREGEQFF. This chain uses TRBV29-1 with TRBJ2-1; D possibly corresponds to TRBD2 (5 bases). This CDR3 has 11 residues. Trimming cost V 5 bases and J 10 bases, with 12 bases left between them. Germline loops: CDR1 SQVTM, CDR2 ANQGSEA.

This chain uses TRBV5-1 with TRBJ1-4; 9 bases agree with TRBD1. Germline V gives CDR1 SGHRS, CDR2 YFSETQ. The CDR3 consists of 16 residues. Losses at the gene ends were 2 bases for V and 7 bases for J; bases not matched to a gene: 9. Written as DNA, the CDR3 is TGCGCCAGCAGCTTCGGCCCGGGACAGGGAGCTGAAAAACTGTTTTTT. Translated, it gives CASSFGPGQGAEKLFF.

The rearrangement uses TRBV29-1 and TRBJ1-1; 9 bases are shared with TRBD1. The CDR3 extends over 17 amino acids. Germline V gives CDR1 SQVTM, CDR2 ANQGSEA. The V gene end was trimmed by 4 bases and the J gene end by 3 bases; junction bases not matched to a gene: 15. The CDR3 region has the DNA TGCAGCGTTGCGAAAACGACAGGGGGGGGCTTTCACACTGAAGCTTTCTTT. This encodes CSVAKTTGGGFHTEAFF.

The count of this clone is one. V usage is TRBV7-9 and J usage is TRBJ2-1; TRBD2 aligns across 13 bases. Germline CDR1 SEHNR, CDR2 FQNEAQ (reference sequence). The CDR3 has 16 amino acids. The V segment lost 2 bases and the J segment 9 bases; nucleotides outside the gene matches: 7. The DNA for the CDR3 is TGTGCCAGCAGCTTAAAAGGACTAGCGGGAGTGGCTGAGCAGTTCTTC. As protein: CASSLKGLAGVAEQFF.

The chain couples TRBV5-1 to TRBJ1-2, with 12 bases aligning to TRBD1. V lost 0 bases and J lost 6; bases outside the gene matches: 3. The length of the CDR3 is 15 residues. Germline V gene data show CDR1 as SGHRS and CDR2 as YFSETQ. The CDR3 DNA reads as TGCGCCAGCAGCTTGGCGGGACAGGGGGCAGATGGCTACACCTTC. The encoded protein is CASSLAGQGADGYTF. Based on the CDR3 plus reference TRBV5-1 and TRBJ1-2, the full variable domain is KAGVTQTPRYLIKTRGQQVTLSCSPISGHRSVSWYQQTPGQGLQFLFEYFSETQRNKGNFPGRFSGRQFSNSRSEMNVSTLELGDSALYLCASSLAGQGADGYTFGSGTRLTVV.

CDR3 amino acids: CASSLVGQGASGGYTF. Here the CDR3 DNA reads TGTGCCAGCAGCTTGGTAGGACAGGGGGCTTCTGGAGGCTACACCTTC. J is TRBJ1-2 and V is TRBV5-4; 11 positions agree with TRBD1. The CDR3 contains 16 residues. Per germline, CDR1 SGHNT and CDR2 YYREEE (reference sequence). The V gene end was trimmed by 0 bases and the J gene end by 8 bases; junction bases not matched to a gene: 9.

The V and J genes are TRBV9 and TRBJ2-3; maybe TRBD2 (6 bases). V was clipped by 2 bases and J by 2 bases, with 12 bases between them. Germline CDR1 SGDLS, CDR2 YYNGEE. This CDR3 spans 15 amino acids. The CDR3 here is CASSVQGLNTDTQYF. The CDR3 DNA reads as TGTGCCAGCAGCGTCCAGGGACTGAACACAGATACGCAGTATTTT. The variable domain in full, completed from reference TRBV9 and TRBJ2-3, reads DSGVTQTPKHLITATGQRVTLRCSPRSGDLSVYWYQQSLDQGLQFLIQYYNGEERAKGNILERFSAQQFPDLHSELNLSSLELGDSALYFCASSVQGLNTDTQYFGPGTRLTVL.

The V call is TRBV7-9, the J call TRBJ1-4, with 7 bases identical to TRBD1. Per germline, CDR1 SEHNR and CDR2 FQNEAQ (reference sequence). After removal of 4 bases from V and 10 bases from J, the junction contained 9 bases not matched to a gene. This CDR3 comprises 14 residues. Written as DNA, the CDR3 is TGTGCCAGCAGCTCGAACGACAGGGCTCGAAAACTGTTTTTT. This sequence encodes CASSSNDRARKLFF.

The chain recombines TRBV30 with TRBJ1-4; D unresolved. Germline-derived CDR1 and CDR2 are GTSNPN and SVGIG (reference sequence). Deletions cut 4 bases from V and 7 bases from J, with 16 bases between. CDR3 length: 14 residues. The CDR3 region has the DNA TGTGCCTGGACTTTGACTCATTGGAGTGAAAAACTGTTTTTT. It translates to CAWTLTHWSEKLFF.

The rearrangement uses TRBV29-1 and TRBJ1-2; D ambiguous. Germline V gene lookup returns CDR1 SQVTM and CDR2 ANQGSEA. Trimming stripped 4 bases from V and 3 bases from J, with 6 bases between. The CDR3 runs 11 residues. In DNA form, the CDR3 reads TGCAGCGTTGGGGAGGACTATGGCTACACCTTC. Protein sequence: CSVGEDYGYTF.

The rearrangement uses TRBV4-3 and TRBJ2-7; D is undetermined. The CDR3 sequence is 13 residues long. Germline assignment: CDR1 LGHNA and CDR2 YSLEER. V dropped 0 bases and J dropped 1 base, with 4 bases sitting between them. The CDR3 here is CASSQDESYEQYF. The CDR3 region has the DNA TGCGCCAGCAGCCAAGATGAGTCCTACGAGCAGTACTTC.

This chain joins TRBV7-9 and TRBJ2-1; D ambiguous. Trimming removed 5 bases from V and 5 bases from J, with 10 bases in between. The CDR3 consists of 13 residues. Per germline, CDR1 SEHNR and CDR2 FQNEAQ (reference sequence). The CDR3 region has the DNA TGTGCCAGCAGCCTAGATCCTCACAATGAGCAGTTCTTC. Encoded protein: CASSLDPHNEQFF.

In its sample, this clone was seen a few times. This rearrangement joins TRBV6-5 to TRBJ2-1; 10 bases fit TRBD2. CDR1 and CDR2 from the germline V gene are MNHEY and SVGAGI. The V gene end was trimmed by 2 bases and the J gene end by 7 bases; junction bases not matched to a gene: 8. The CDR3 runs 16 residues. The CDR3 DNA sequence: TGTGCCAGCAGTTACGATGGAGCGGGGGGGATGAATGAGCAGTTCTTC. Translated, it gives CASSYDGAGGMNEQFF.

This chain connects TRBV5-6 to TRBJ2-7; maybe TRBD1 (7 bases). Germline CDR1 and CDR2: SGHDT and YYEEEE. V dropped 2 bases and J dropped 4 bases, with 22 bases sitting between them. The CDR3 length is 17 residues. The CDR3: CASSFVDRLGGEYEQYF. The CDR3 nucleotides read TGTGCCAGCAGCTTCGTGGACAGGTTGGGGGGTGAGTACGAGCAGTACTTC.

This sequence joins TRBV6-5 and TRBJ1-2; 9 bases fit TRBD1. The V gene's germline CDR1 is MNHEY and CDR2 SVGAGI. V lost 5 bases to trimming and J lost 7 bases; unmatched junction nucleotides: 5. The CDR3 runs 13 residues. In DNA, the CDR3 is TGTGCCAGCAGTACCGGGACAGGGACTGGCTACACCTTC. Amino acids: CASSTGTGTGYTF.

The chain links TRBV6-5 to TRBJ1-2; 9 nucleotides align to TRBD1. This CDR3 contains 15 residues. V dropped 6 bases and J dropped 10; count of bases not matched to a gene: 15. Germline CDR1 and CDR2: MNHEY and SVGAGI. This CDR3 reads CASSKEPGTGSFYTF. Written as DNA, the CDR3 is TGTGCCAGCAGCAAAGAACCTGGGACAGGGTCTTTCTACACCTTC.

The rearrangement uses TRBV5-1 and TRBJ2-7, with D tentatively TRBD2 (5 bases). The CDR3 spans 16 residues. The germline V and J ends were trimmed by 0 bases and 2 bases, with 15 bases remaining between them. The germline V gene has CDR1 SGHRS and CDR2 YFSETQ. The CDR3 protein is CASSLAGIAQTYEQYF. In DNA form, the CDR3 reads TGCGCCAGCAGCTTGGCGGGAATTGCACAAACCTACGAGCAGTACTTC.

This rearrangement joins TRBV7-2 to TRBJ2-1; maybe TRBD2 (6 bases). CDR1 and CDR2 (germline): SGHTA, FQGNSA. This CDR3 has 12 amino acids. V lost 5 bases, J lost 12 bases, and 14 bases lay in between. The CDR3 region is CASSTTDYRQFF. The CDR3 DNA sequence: TGTGCCAGCAGCACAACGGACTACCGGCAGTTCTTC.

This sequence joins TRBV6-5 and TRBJ1-1; D uncertain. Germline V lookup: CDR1 MNHEY, CDR2 SVGAGI. This CDR3 contains 15 residues. Between the trimmed V and J ends, which lost 3 bases and 5 bases, there was a span of 16 bases. The CDR3 nucleotides are TGTGCCAGCAGTTATTCGGGGTTCGGAGATACTGAAGCTTTCTTT. It is translated as CASSYSGFGDTEAFF.

The chain employs TRBV27 and TRBJ1-5; TRBD1 is a possible D gene (5 bases). The CDR3 has 16 residues. Germline CDR1 MNHEY, CDR2 SMNVEV (reference sequence). The V gene lost 5 bases and the J gene lost 6 bases, with 20 bases spanning the gap. This CDR3 reads CASSPSFLGRGQPQHF. CDR3 DNA: TGTGCCAGCAGTCCCTCCTTTTTGGGGAGGGGTCAGCCCCAGCATTTT.

A few counts support this clone. The chain links TRBV2 to TRBJ1-1, with no clear D. Germline V gives CDR1 SNHLY, CDR2 FYNNEI. V lost 2 bases and J 0 bases, leaving 7 bases between the germline ends. CDR3 length equals 14 residues. CDR3 DNA sequence: TGTGCCAGCAGTGAATTCCGGGTGAACACTGAAGCTTTCTTT. Its protein is CASSEFRVNTEAFF.

The rearrangement uses TRBV2 and TRBJ2-3; TRBD2 might be the D (5 bases). CDR3 length: 16 residues. Looked up from germline, CDR1 is SNHLY and CDR2 is FYNNEI. V lost 7 bases and J lost 3, with 20 bases in between. The CDR3 loop is CASTGSPPVGTDTQYF. The CDR3 DNA reads TGTGCCAGCACGGGGTCCCCACCTGTAGGGACAGATACGCAGTATTTT.

The CDR3 is CASSINTSGRVQYF. DNA for the CDR3: TGTGCCAGTAGTATTAATACTAGCGGGAGGGTGCAGTATTTT. V usage is TRBV19 and J usage is TRBJ2-3, with 13 bases identical to TRBD2. The V gene end was trimmed by 3 bases and the J gene end by 11 bases; junction bases not matched to a gene: 5. Germline loops: CDR1 LNHDA, CDR2 SQIVND (reference sequence). The CDR3 extends over 14 amino acids.

The CDR3 region is CASSLAGGAAGELFF. In DNA form, the CDR3 reads TGCGCCAGCAGCTTGGCAGGGGGCGCCGCCGGGGAGCTGTTTTTT. The V call is TRBV5-1, the J call TRBJ2-2; 8 nucleotides line up with TRBD1. After removal of 0 bases from V and 6 bases from J, the junction contained 4 bases not matched to a gene. Germline V gene lookup returns CDR1 SGHRS and CDR2 YFSETQ. The CDR3 is 15 amino acids.